The clone carrying this T cell receptor (beta chain) showed up just once. Libraries were prepared by immunoSEQ multiplex PCR; TCRdb keeps only in-frame clonotypes and omits some of them. This table holds more than 150,000 clones, 85% to 95% found once. V was cut by 6 bases and J by 6 bases, with 17 bases left in between. The CDR3 totals 14 residues. Germline CDR1 and CDR2: SGHKS and YYEKEE (reference sequence). The sample originates from a study of T cell responses to AZD1222 COVID-19 vaccine. The chain employs TRBV5-5 and TRBJ2-3; tentative D call: TRBD2 (5 bases). Source: peripheral blood, taken 28 days after the second AZD1222 dose. The clonotype was recovered from an adult who received the AZD1222 COVID-19 vaccine. The CDR3 DNA is TGTGCCAGCAAATCTGGGCTAGCATTGGATACGCAGTATTTT. The encoded protein is CASKSGLALDTQYF.